This is a list of T cell receptor beta chains from one sample in a study of CD8 T cells in ankylosing spondylitis. TCRdb processed the 5' RACE reads anew with MiXCR; each CDR3 protein has one entry. The sample contains about 800,000 distinct CDR3 sequences, 10% to 15% of which appear only once. The sequencing sample was made of blood, either unsorted or a sorted T cell fraction (not recorded which). These receptors originate from a male donor with ankylosing spondylitis. Each CDR3 is given with its conserved first and last residue. Fields, in order: V gene, J gene, CDR3 protein.

TRBV28	TRBJ2-4	CASSLDRSLGNIQYF
TRBV6-1	TRBJ2-7	CASSEAGQPVYEQYF
TRBV20-1	TRBJ1-2	CSAHGAGENYGYTF
TRBV6-1	TRBJ2-2	CASSVTSGSTPGTGELFF
TRBV18	TRBJ2-1	CASSPYGGSYNEQFF
TRBV24-1	TRBJ2-5	CATSDPTGYETQYF
TRBV5-1	TRBJ2-3	CASSLSPQGGTDTQYF
TRBV20-1	TRBJ2-3	CSAEGTTDTQYF
TRBV15	TRBJ2-5	CATSRDQTGTLDF
TRBV29-1	TRBJ2-1	CTSRVAGYNEQFF
TRBV2	TRBJ2-1	CASSLGGGSLNEQFF
TRBV5-1	TRBJ2-7	CASRETHANYEQYF
TRBV20-1	TRBJ1-6	CSARDLGGAYSPLHF
TRBV20-1	TRBJ2-3	CSAGRAGGSTDTQYF
TRBV20-1	TRBJ2-5	CSARGGLAGAQETQYF
TRBV29-1	TRBJ2-3	CSVTPGEDTQYF
TRBV7-2	TRBJ2-5	CASSFGGGRQETQYF
TRBV20-1	TRBJ2-5	CSARKHGASQETQYF
TRBV12-3/TRBV12-4	TRBJ2-1	CASNTGWDNEQFF
TRBV29-1	TRBJ2-5	CSVEYVGETQYF
TRBV28	TRBJ2-1	CASSSGLAKFF
TRBV7-6	TRBJ2-1	CASSSGTGLGNEQFF
TRBV5-1	TRBJ2-5	CASSLVADQETQYF
TRBV7-2	TRBJ1-4	CASSLGFEKLFF
TRBV5-1	TRBJ1-6	CASSFQTRNSPLHF
TRBV5-1	TRBJ1-1	CASSRQGAKWGTEAFF
TRBV20-1	TRBJ1-1	CSARLAKAFF
TRBV4-3	TRBJ2-1	CASSQDRGQGYNEQFF
TRBV7-8	TRBJ1-4	CASSLSGPPGEKLFF
TRBV6-5	TRBJ2-6	CASSWVTTGVGANVLTF
TRBV20-1	TRBJ2-1	CSAGLAGTRSYNEQFF
TRBV24-1	TRBJ2-1	CATSDRTGNNEQFF
TRBV5-1	TRBJ2-5	CASSFSGTSYGTQYF
TRBV12-3/TRBV12-4	TRBJ1-6	CASSFGQVDFSPLHF
TRBV20-1	TRBJ1-2	CSAPGRGKSGYTF
TRBV20-1	TRBJ1-5	CSARKANSNQPQHF
TRBV18	TRBJ1-1	CASSPRRTDTEAFF
TRBV7-2	TRBJ2-5	CASSPEPSGETQYF
TRBV10-3	TRBJ2-5	CAISQTGQQTQYF
TRBV7-2	TRBJ1-3	CASSKQQGLNTIYF
TRBV4-3	TRBJ2-7	CASSQDLAYEQYF
TRBV5-1	TRBJ1-2	CASSSDRERKGYTF
TRBV24-1	TRBJ2-7	CATSDLYEQYF
TRBV6-5	TRBJ2-3	CASSYSQGTQYF
TRBV3-1	TRBJ1-1	CASSQSPSLNTEAFF
TRBV7-2	TRBJ1-4	CASTRRDSEKLFF
TRBV29-1	TRBJ2-7	CSVEDLQGNDEQYF
TRBV4-2	TRBJ2-2	CASSQEGESGELFF
TRBV20-1	TRBJ1-2	CSARDLQRDRAYGYTF